This TCR beta chain originates from a study of blood T cell repertoires in COVID-19. This clone was seen a single time. Generated by immunoSEQ multiplex PCR, the TCRdb table keeps only in-frame clones and is missing some. The repertoire holds approximately 280,000 clones, with 70% to 90% as singletons. Trimming shortened V by 6 bases and J by 0 bases, and 9 bases separated the two germline ends. The CDR3 has 14 amino acids. Germline CDR1 and CDR2: LNHDA and SQIVND (reference sequence). Sequencing was carried out using peripheral blood. V gene TRBV19 combines with J gene TRBJ1-3; D is perhaps TRBD1 (5 bases). The receptor comes from a man between 18 and 35 years old with active or convalescent COVID-19. The CDR3 DNA is TGTGCCAGTAGCCGACAGCTCTCTGGAAACACCATATATTTT. Its protein is CASSRQLSGNTIYF. Full variable domain (missing parts from reference TRBV19 and TRBJ1-3): DGGITQSPKYLFRKEGQNVTLSCEQNLNHDAMYWYRQDPGQGLRLIYYSQIVNDFQKGDIAEGYSVSREKKESFPLTVTSAQKNPTAFYLCASSRQLSGNTIYFGEGSWLTVV.